This T cell receptor beta chain was identified in a study of OX40 agonist ivuxolimab in advanced cancers. Study at large: Ivuxolimab, an antibody acting as an agonist of OX40 (CD134), was used to treat patients. Intravenous ivuxolimab was administered to patients every 2 weeks at 0.01 to 10 mg/kg.

The table came from immunoSEQ multiplex PCR; TCRdb's copy has only in-frame clones and leaves some out. The sample carries tens of thousands of clones, just over 90% recorded once. Study outcomes and limitations: In the expanded peripheral T cells, antigen specificity was never determined.

Unmatched junction bases numbered 10, after V lost 3 bases and J lost 3 bases. This CDR3 has 15 amino acids. CDR1 is GTSNPN and CDR2 is SVGIG in the germline V gene (reference sequence). This clone was picked up a small number of times. Its cognate antigen is unknown. The receptor was isolated from an adult with an advanced solid tumor such as melanoma, head and neck, liver or kidney cancer. This specimen was CD4+ or CD8+ T cells sorted from blood, taken in a trial of the OX40 agonist ivuxolimab. This rearrangement joins TRBV30 to TRBJ2-7; 8 bases match TRBD2. CDR3 in amino acids: CAWRVGGGIYYEQYF. The CDR3 DNA reads TGTGCCTGGAGGGTTGGCGGGGGGATCTACTACGAGCAGTACTTC.